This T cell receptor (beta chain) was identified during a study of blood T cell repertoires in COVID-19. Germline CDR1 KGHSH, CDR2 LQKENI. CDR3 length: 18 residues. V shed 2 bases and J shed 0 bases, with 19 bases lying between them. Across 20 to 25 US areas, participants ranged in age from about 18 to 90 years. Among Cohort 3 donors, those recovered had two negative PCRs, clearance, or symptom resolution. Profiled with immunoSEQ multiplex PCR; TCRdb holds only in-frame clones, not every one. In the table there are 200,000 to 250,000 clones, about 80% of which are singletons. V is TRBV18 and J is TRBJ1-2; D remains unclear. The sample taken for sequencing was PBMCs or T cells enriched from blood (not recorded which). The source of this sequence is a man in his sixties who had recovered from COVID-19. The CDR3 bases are TGTGCCAGCTCACCAAAGAGACCGATTGACACTCCTAACTATGGCTACACCTTC. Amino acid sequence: CASSPKRPIDTPNYGYTF.